Listed below are T cell receptor beta chains from one sample, sequenced in a study of CD8 T cells in Susac syndrome. Using its own MiXCR run on the immunoSEQ multiplex PCR reads, TCRdb lists one record per CDR3 protein. The sample consists of around 170,000 distinct CDR3 sequences, 85% to 95% of them appearing once. Sequenced material: CD8+ T cells from PBMCs. The receptors here all came from a human donor with Susac syndrome. The CDR3 runs from the conserved cysteine through the conserved F or W. The D gene is left open where the match is weak. Not all rows give a size; the values are once, few, many and, for expanded clones, a class.

17 NA NA TRBJ2-1 TRBV6-5 TGTGCCAGCAGTTACTCGGGTGTGGCGGTCTCCTACAATGAGCAGTTCTTC CASSYSGVAVSYNEQFF
14 NA NA TRBJ2-3 TRBV3-1 TGTGCCAGCAGCGTGGGGGTTACCACAGATACGCAGTATTTT CASSVGVTTDTQYF
13 NA NA TRBJ1-1 TRBV2 TGTGCCAGCAGTTACAGGGAGGTCACTGAAGCTTTCTTT CASSYREVTEAFF
13 NA NA TRBJ1-1 TRBV6-5 TGTGCCAGCAGTTACCCCGCCAACACTGAAGCTTTCTTT CASSYPANTEAFF
15 NA NA TRBJ1-1 TRBV29-1 TGCAGCGTCAAACCACCGGGACCGATGAACACTGAAGCTTTCTTT CSVKPPGPMNTEAFF
13 NA NA TRBJ2-1 TRBV7-8 TGTGCCAGCAGCTTACGGACAGACAATGAGCAGTTCTTC CASSLRTDNEQFF
12 NA NA TRBJ1-1 TRBV3-1 TGTGCCAGCAGCCAACTTGGCACTGAAGCTTTCTTT CASSQLGTEAFF
17 TRBD1 NA TRBJ2-6 TRBV12-3/TRBV12-4 TGTGCCAGCAGCGGGACAGGGTTGTTTCCTGGGGCCAACGTCCTGACTTTC CASSGTGLFPGANVLTF
14 TRBD2 once TRBJ2-7 TRBV20-1 TGCAGTGCAGATAGCGGGAGGGACTCCTACGAGCAGTACTTC CSADSGRDSYEQYF
15 TRBD2 once TRBJ2-1 TRBV20-1 TGCAGTGCTAGTGTAGCGGGAGGGCCGGTGAATGAGCAGTTCTTC CSASVAGGPVNEQFF
16 TRBD1 NA TRBJ2-5 TRBV7-9 TGTGCCAGCAGCTTAGGGACAGGACCCCTGATCGAGACCCAGTACTTC CASSLGTGPLIETQYF
13 NA NA TRBJ2-1 TRBV9 TGTGCCAGCAGCGTGGTCTCAGCCGATGAGCAGTTCTTC CASSVVSADEQFF
14 TRBD1 NA TRBJ2-7 TRBV29-1 TGCAGCGTTGAATCCAGGGGGACGACCTACGAGCAGTACTTC CSVESRGTTYEQYF
14 NA NA TRBJ1-1 TRBV5-1 TGCGCCAGCAGCTTAAGTCATGGTAACACTGAAGCTTTCTTT CASSLSHGNTEAFF
14 NA NA TRBJ2-3 TRBV7-8 TGTGCCAGCAGCTTAGATTTAAACACAGATACGCAGTATTTT CASSLDLNTDTQYF
13 NA NA TRBJ1-5 TRBV20-1 TGCAGTGCTAGTGAAGGGCAGGGTCAGCCCCAGCATTTT CSASEGQGQPQHF
12 NA NA TRBJ2-7 TRBV7-8 TGTGCCAGCAGCTTCCACTCCTACGAGCAGTACTTC CASSFHSYEQYF
14 NA NA TRBJ1-1 TRBV6-5 TGTGCCAGCACTGTAACTGCAGGGACCACTGAAGCTTTCTTT CASTVTAGTTEAFF
15 NA NA TRBJ2-7 TRBV7-8 TGTGCCACCTCTTCCTCGGGAGTCGGGTTCTACGAGCAGTACTTC CATSSSGVGFYEQYF
16 TRBD2 once TRBJ2-7 TRBV12-3/TRBV12-4 TGTGCCAGCAGTTGGTCGAGCGGGGGTCAGATGGGCGAGCAGTACTTC CASSWSSGGQMGEQYF
13 NA few TRBJ1-2 TRBV5-1 TGTGCCAGCAGTTTTGGACAGAACTATGGCTACACCTTC CASSFGQNYGYTF
16 TRBD1 NA TRBJ1-1 TRBV5-1 TGCGCCAGCAGCTTGGGAACACAGGGGAGGGGGACTGAAGCTTTCTTT CASSLGTQGRGTEAFF
14 TRBD1 NA TRBJ1-1 TRBV5-1 TGCGCCAGCAGCGGGGACAGATTGGGCCTCCAAGCTTTCTTT CASSGDRLGLQAFF
16 TRBD1 NA TRBJ1-1 TRBV7-9 TGTGCCAGCAGCTCACCCGATACAGGGGAAGGCACTGAAGCTTTCTTT CASSSPDTGEGTEAFF
16 TRBD1 NA TRBJ2-7 TRBV29-1 TGCAGCGTTGAAAGCCCAGGGTCCAGGGGGTTCTACGAGCAGTACTTC CSVESPGSRGFYEQYF
14 TRBD2 NA TRBJ2-1 TRBV7-3 TGTGCCAGCAGTGGGACTAGCGGGGACAATGAGCAGTTCTTC CASSGTSGDNEQFF
15 NA NA TRBJ2-7 TRBV15 TGTGCCACCAGAACCAACGGGCAACCTTCCTACGAGCAGTACTTC CATRTNGQPSYEQYF
15 NA once TRBJ2-5 TRBV7-9 TGTGCCAGCAGCCCCGTCAAGTCCCCGGGGGAGACCCAGTACTTC CASSPVKSPGETQYF
14 NA NA TRBJ2-1 TRBV30 TGTGCCTGGAGTTATGTGAGCTCCTACAATGAGCAGTTCTTC CAWSYVSSYNEQFF
13 NA NA TRBJ1-1 TRBV19 TGTGCCAGTAGTGGGGGACAAGGTGACGAAGCTTTCTTT CASSGGQGDEAFF
15 NA NA TRBJ1-1 TRBV11-2 TGTGCCAGCAGCCCACCAGAGGGTATAAGCACTGAAGCTTTCTTT CASSPPEGISTEAFF
14 TRBD1 NA TRBJ1-3 TRBV29-1 TGCAGCGTGGGGACAGGATACTCTGGAAACACCATATATTTT CSVGTGYSGNTIYF
13 TRBD2 NA TRBJ2-5 TRBV20-1 TGCAGTGCCCAGCGGGGGGACCAAGAGACCCAGTACTTC CSAQRGDQETQYF
16 NA NA TRBJ2-6 TRBV12-3/TRBV12-4 TGTGCCAGCAGTTTTGTAATCGGCTCTGGGGCCAACGTCCTGACTTTC CASSFVIGSGANVLTF
12 NA NA TRBJ1-1 TRBV6-1 TGTGCCAGCAGTGATCCGTACACTGAAGCTTTCTTT CASSDPYTEAFF
16 TRBD1 NA TRBJ1-4 TRBV3-1 TGTGCCAGCAGCTTCCGGGACAGGGCCTCGGATGAAAAACTGTTTTTT CASSFRDRASDEKLFF
13 NA NA TRBJ2-3 TRBV6-5 TGTGCCAGCAGCGGAGATGGCACAGATACGCAGTATTTT CASSGDGTDTQYF
15 TRBD2 NA TRBJ2-3 TRBV18 TGTGCCAGCTCAGGGACTAGCGGAGGAACAGATACGCAGTATTTT CASSGTSGGTDTQYF
12 NA NA TRBJ2-7 TRBV7-8 TGTGCCAGCAGCTCACGTTGGGAAGAGCAGTACTTC CASSSRWEEQYF
16 TRBD2 NA TRBJ2-5 TRBV20-1 TGCAGTGCTAGAGGGGGACTAGCGGGGGGACAAGAGACCCAGTACTTC CSARGGLAGGQETQYF
14 TRBD1 NA TRBJ2-3 TRBV5-4 TGTGCCAGCAGCGGGGACAGGAGCACAGATACGCAGTATTTT CASSGDRSTDTQYF
14 NA NA TRBJ1-2 TRBV12-3/TRBV12-4 TGTGCCAGCAGTTGGGGGGGAAGGGGCTATGGCTACACCTTC CASSWGGRGYGYTF
15 NA NA TRBJ2-5 TRBV19 TGTGCCACCTCAACCCGCGGGACAGAACAAGAGACCCAGTACTTC CATSTRGTEQETQYF
11 NA NA TRBJ1-2 TRBV15 TGTGCCACCAGCTCCGGGACCGAAAACACCTTC CATSSGTENTF
15 NA NA TRBJ1-2 TRBV14 TGTGCCAGCAGCCAAGATTATTTAGAGGACTATGGCTACACCTTC CASSQDYLEDYGYTF
14 NA NA TRBJ2-7 TRBV6-5 TGTGCCAGCAGTCCCGACCGGCTAGCCCACGAGCAGTACTTC CASSPDRLAHEQYF
15 TRBD1 NA TRBJ2-7 TRBV18 TGTGCCAGCTCGCCCACAGGGGGTCTGGTGTACGAGCAGTACTTC CASSPTGGLVYEQYF
15 TRBD1 NA TRBJ2-2 TRBV5-6 TGTGCCAGCAGCTTGGGACAGGGGGTCGCCGGGGAGCTGTTTTTT CASSLGQGVAGELFF
15 NA NA TRBJ1-4 TRBV5-1 TGCGCCAGCAGCTTGGTTGATGCAACTAATGAAAAACTGTTTTTT CASSLVDATNEKLFF
14 TRBD2 NA TRBJ2-7 TRBV29-1 TGCAGCGTTGAATCACTAGCGGGAGTCGGCGAGCAGTACTTC CSVESLAGVGEQYF